Listed below are T cell receptor beta chains from one sample, sequenced in a study of T cell responses to AZD1222 COVID-19 vaccine. Profiling relied on immunoSEQ multiplex PCR, and the TCRdb table lists in-frame clones only, not all of them. The sample records under 150,000 clones, just over 90% being singletons. The source was peripheral blood, collected on day 0 of AZD1222 vaccination. The receptors originated from an adult in good health. Each CDR3 is given with its conserved first and last residue. The D gene is left open where the match is weak. Clone size is stated in some rows and not others, as once, few, many or a class when expanded.

TRBD2	TRBV7-6	TRBJ2-3	NA	TGTGCCAGCAGCTTGTCTAGCGGCCGCTTCACAGATACGCAGTATTTT	CASSLSSGRFTDTQYF
TRBD2	TRBV3-1/TRBV3-2	TRBJ2-7	NA	TGTGCCAGCAGCAAGACTAGCGGGAGAACCTACGAGCAGTACTTC	CASSKTSGRTYEQYF
NA	TRBV19	TRBJ1-3	NA	TGTGCCAGTAATGCCCGAGGGGCCGGACACTCTGGAAACACCATATATTTT	CASNARGAGHSGNTIYF
NA	TRBV19	TRBJ2-3	NA	TGTGCCAGTAGTTTAGAAGAGACTCCCTTAAGCACAGATACGCAGTATTTT	CASSLEETPLSTDTQYF
TRBD2	TRBV27	TRBJ2-1	NA	TGTGCCAGCAGTCCGGGACTAGCGGGTTCGGTCCCCTACAATGAGCAGTTCTTC	CASSPGLAGSVPYNEQFF
TRBD1	TRBV18	TRBJ1-1	NA	TGTGCCAGCTCACTAAAATCTCTTAGGACAGGGTCAGGCACTGAAGCTTTCTTT	CASSLKSLRTGSGTEAFF
TRBD2	TRBV7-2	TRBJ2-7	NA	TGTGCCAGCAGCCCGACTAGCGGGGCTGTTTACGAGCAGTACTTC	CASSPTSGAVYEQYF
NA	TRBV5-1	TRBJ2-1	few	TGCGCCAGCAGCTTCGACAGAATAAGTGAGCAGTTCTTC	CASSFDRISEQFF
NA	TRBV18	TRBJ1-2	NA	TGTGCCAGCTCACCAGGGAGTAACTATGGCTACACCTTC	CASSPGSNYGYTF
NA	TRBV2	TRBJ2-7	NA	TGTGCCAGCAGTGAAGGGCCCTCCTACGAGCAGTACTTC	CASSEGPSYEQYF
NA	TRBV6-1	TRBJ1-5	once	TGTGCCAGCAGTGAGGGGGATGGGCAGCCCCAGCATTTT	CASSEGDGQPQHF
NA	TRBV18	TRBJ2-5	NA	TGTGCCAGCTCACCTCAGGAGGTGCAAGAGACCCAGTACTTC	CASSPQEVQETQYF
TRBD2	TRBV6-6	TRBJ2-5	NA	TGTGCCAGCAGGAGGATAGCGGGAGGGGGAGAGGAGACCCAGTACTTC	CASRRIAGGGEETQYF
TRBD1	TRBV28	TRBJ1-6	NA	TGTGCCAGCAGTTTAAGGGGGACAGCCAATCTCCCCCTCCACTTT	CASSLRGTANLPLHF
NA	TRBV6-5	TRBJ1-1	NA	TGTGCCAGCAGCCAGGCAGGGCGGAACACTGAAGCTTTCTTT	CASSQAGRNTEAFF
NA	TRBV5-6	TRBJ1-2	NA	TGTGCCAGCAGCTTGGGGCCAGACAGGTTTGGCTACACCTTC	CASSLGPDRFGYTF
NA	TRBV2	TRBJ2-7	few	TGTGCCAGCAGTGAAACACCCACGGGAATCGACGAGCAGTACTTC	CASSETPTGIDEQYF
NA	TRBV4-3	TRBJ1-4	once	TGCGCCAGCAGCCAAGTCAGGGAAAAACTGTTTTTT	CASSQVREKLFF
NA	TRBV7-2	TRBJ2-7	once	TGTGCCAGCAGCTTATGGACAGAATCCCTCTACGAGCAGTACTTC	CASSLWTESLYEQYF
NA	TRBV3-1/TRBV3-2	TRBJ1-2	NA	TGTGCCAGCAGCCAAGATTGGAGGAGGGATTATCATGGCTACACCTTC	CASSQDWRRDYHGYTF
NA	TRBV5-4	TRBJ1-2	NA	TGTGCCAGCAGCGGGGACCGGGTTCTTGGCTATGGCTACACCTTC	CASSGDRVLGYGYTF
NA	TRBV7-8	TRBJ2-2	NA	TGTGCCAGCAGCCCAGGAAACACCGGGGAGCTGTTTTTT	CASSPGNTGELFF